The subject of this entry is one T cell receptor (beta chain). Its antigen is not known. The data belong to a study of human thymus T cells. Study-level results: Both thymic and peripheral blood repertoires showed apparently biased V and J usage.

Obtained as resections during corrective heart surgery, the thymus tissue was then studied. Finnish infants who were healthy and having corrective surgery for congenital heart defects made up the donors. The method was immunoSEQ multiplex PCR; TCRdb's version includes in-frame clones alone and lacks a portion of them. This sample carries some 130,000 clones, about 94% of them seen once, and the ten largest clones take around 0.025%. Germline-derived CDR1 and CDR2 are MNHEY and SVGAGI. This CDR3 has 15 residues. V was clipped by 0 bases and J by 11 bases, with 14 bases between them. The source of this sequence is a boy younger than two with a congenital heart defect but otherwise immunologically healthy. This sequence joins TRBV6-5 and TRBJ1-6, with unresolved D. Sample: thymus tissue. The CDR3 bases are TGTGCCAGCAGTTACTCGGACCGCTCCAGGACACCCCTCCACTTT. Amino acid sequence: CASSYSDRSRTPLHF.